These T cell receptor beta chains were read from a single sample in a study of T cells after yellow fever vaccination. TCRdb processed the 5' RACE reads anew with MiXCR; each CDR3 protein has one entry. The data show roughly 150,000 distinct CDR3 sequences, with about 7% seen just once and roughly 2.5% held by the top ten. Specimen: CD4+ T cells sorted from PBMCs, collected less than 6 days after the first yellow fever vaccination. These receptors were collected from a man aged 18 to 35 who received the YFV17D yellow fever vaccine. CDR3s include the opening cysteine and the closing phenylalanine or tryptophan. The D gene is left open where the match is weak. Rows give clone size only sometimes, using once, few, many, or a class for an expanded clone.

.	many	TRBJ2-3	15	TRBV12-3/TRBV12-4	CASSLEVLSTDTQYF	TGTGCCAGCAGTTTAGAGGTTCTGAGCACAGATACGCAGTATTTT
TRBD1	few	TRBJ2-7	18	TRBV5-1	CASSLRARVDRGIYEQYF	TGCGCCAGCAGCTTGAGGGCCCGGGTGGACAGGGGGATCTACGAGCAGTACTTC
.	few	TRBJ1-5	18	TRBV5-1	CASSLGPRAGGSNQPQHF	TGCGCCAGCAGCTTGGGGCCCAGGGCGGGTGGTAGCAATCAGCCCCAGCATTTT
TRBD1	many	TRBJ2-2	14	TRBV18	CASSQTGITGELFF	TGTGCCAGCTCTCAGACAGGGATCACCGGGGAGCTGTTTTTT
.	many	TRBJ2-3	12	TRBV13	CASSLDADTQYF	TGTGCCAGCAGCTTAGACGCAGATACGCAGTATTTT
.	many	TRBJ2-1	14	TRBV19	CASSIGGHFNEQFF	TGTGCCAGTAGTATAGGGGGACACTTCAATGAGCAGTTCTTC
TRBD1	.	TRBJ2-5	19	TRBV7-7	CASSLAVVGGRGRGETQYF	TGTGCTAGCAGCTTAGCGGTCGTAGGAGGCAGGGGGCGAGGAGAGACCCAGTACTTC
.	few	TRBJ2-1	15	TRBV5-4	CASSLVQVGRNEQFF	TGTGCCAGCAGCTTGGTGCAGGTTGGAAGGAATGAGCAGTTCTTC
TRBD2	few	TRBJ2-3	15	TRBV20-1	CSARSAGVGTDTQYF	TGCAGTGCTAGATCCGCGGGGGTAGGGACAGATACGCAGTATTTT
TRBD1	few	TRBJ1-3	19	TRBV18	CASSPLRDPGQGKGNTIYF	TGTGCCAGCTCACCACTTCGAGATCCGGGACAGGGGAAAGGAAACACCATATATTTT
TRBD2	many	TRBJ2-1	15	TRBV5-1	CASSLMASGSNEQFF	TGCGCCAGCAGCTTGATGGCTAGCGGGAGCAATGAGCAGTTCTTC
.	many	TRBJ2-3	13	TRBV20-1	CSAREVYTDTQYF	TGCAGTGCTAGAGAGGTGTACACAGATACGCAGTATTTT
TRBD1	few	TRBJ1-2	12	TRBV5-1	CASSAGQGGYTF	TGCGCCAGCAGCGCGGGACAGGGAGGCTACACCTTC
.	few	TRBJ1-3	19	TRBV4-3	CASSRTSRGARGAGNTIYF	TGCGCCAGCAGCCGCACCAGTCGAGGGGCCCGTGGGGCTGGAAACACCATATATTTT
TRBD2	many	TRBJ2-1	17	TRBV3-1	CASSLEGLAGGRDEQFF	TGTGCCAGCAGCCTCGAGGGACTAGCGGGGGGGAGGGATGAGCAGTTCTTC
.	.	TRBJ2-5	16	TRBV5-1	CASSLGGETYQETQYF	TGCGCCAGCAGCTTGGGGGGGGAGACGTACCAAGAGACCCAGTACTTC
.	.	TRBJ2-7	14	TRBV7-2	CASRDMRGRYEQYF	TGTGCCAGCAGGGACATGAGGGGCCGCTACGAGCAGTACTTC
TRBD2	many	TRBJ2-1	15	TRBV9	CASSVASGGYNEQFF	TGTGCCAGCAGCGTAGCTAGCGGGGGGTACAATGAGCAGTTCTTC
.	many	TRBJ2-3	15	TRBV20-1	CSARDLARETDTQYF	TGCAGTGCTAGAGATCTGGCCAGGGAAACAGATACGCAGTATTTT
.	many	TRBJ1-4	12	TRBV20-1	CSARQFIGKLFF	TGCAGTGCTAGACAGTTTATAGGGAAACTGTTTTTT
.	many	TRBJ1-4	15	TRBV4-1	CASSPPNGLNEKLFF	TGCGCCAGCAGCCCCCCAAACGGGCTTAATGAAAAACTGTTTTTT
TRBD1	.	TRBJ2-2	17	TRBV14	CASSQYLGQGAAGELFF	TGTGCCAGCAGCCAATACCTGGGACAGGGGGCCGCCGGGGAGCTGTTTTTT
TRBD1	few	TRBJ1-1	13	TRBV12-3/TRBV12-4	CASRQTGGGEAFF	TGTGCCAGCAGACAAACAGGGGGCGGTGAAGCTTTCTTT
TRBD1	.	TRBJ1-2	16	TRBV19	CASSIDWDSATAGYTF	TGTGCCAGTAGTATAGATTGGGACAGCGCTACGGCTGGCTACACCTTC
.	.	TRBJ2-3	14	TRBV19	CASSRGPGPDTQYF	TGTGCCAGTAGTAGGGGCCCAGGTCCAGATACGCAGTATTTT
.	few	TRBJ1-1	12	TRBV7-2	CASSPVVREAFF	TGTGCCAGCAGCCCTGTAGTAAGGGAAGCTTTCTTT
TRBD2	.	TRBJ2-1	13	TRBV14	CASTSGNYNEQFF	TGTGCCAGCACTAGCGGAAACTACAATGAGCAGTTCTTC
.	many	TRBJ1-3	14	TRBV11-2	CASSLTGRGNTIYF	TGTGCCAGCAGTCTTACAGGGCGTGGAAACACCATATATTTT
.	many	TRBJ1-6	13	TRBV6-2/TRBV6-3	CASRPDMRLTLHF	TGTGCCAGCAGACCGGACATGCGTCTGACCCTCCACTTT
.	.	TRBJ2-5	12	TRBV6-5	CASSYLGQTQYF	TGTGCCAGCAGTTATCTGGGACAGACCCAGTACTTC
.	many	TRBJ1-6	13	TRBV7-7	CASSLRANSPLHF	TGTGCCAGCAGCCTCCGGGCTAATTCACCCCTCCACTTT
TRBD1	.	TRBJ1-5	18	TRBV11-2	CASSFLLADREQNQPQHF	TGTGCCAGCAGCTTCCTCCTCGCGGACAGGGAGCAGAATCAGCCCCAGCATTTT
TRBD1	.	TRBJ1-1	14	TRBV19	CASSPQGADTEAFF	TGTGCCAGTAGCCCACAGGGGGCGGACACTGAAGCTTTCTTT
.	many	TRBJ2-1	15	TRBV4-1	CASSQRVVAYNEQFF	TGCGCCAGCAGCCAAAGGGTAGTTGCCTACAATGAGCAGTTCTTC
.	.	TRBJ2-1	12	TRBV20-1	CSASGVYNEQFF	TGCAGTGCTAGCGGGGTATACAATGAGCAGTTCTTC
.	many	TRBJ1-2	18	TRBV4-3	CASSQDSGVRRVNYGYTF	TGCGCCAGCAGCCAAGATAGTGGGGTTCGGAGGGTTAACTATGGCTACACCTTC
.	many	TRBJ1-6	14	TRBV7-9	CASSSRDGHSPLHF	TGTGCCAGCAGCTCCCGGGACGGGCATTCACCCCTCCACTTT
.	many	TRBJ2-3	13	TRBV29-1	CSVFTGFTDTQYF	TGCAGCGTCTTCACGGGGTTCACAGATACGCAGTATTTT
.	.	TRBJ1-1	13	TRBV6-5	CASSYGTGLRAFF	TGTGCCAGCAGTTACGGTACGGGCCTGAGGGCTTTCTTT
.	few	TRBJ1-1	15	TRBV5-4	CASSWGGSMNTEAFF	TGTGCCAGCAGCTGGGGGGGGTCAATGAACACTGAAGCTTTCTTT
.	many	TRBJ1-5	15	TRBV6-1	CASSEGQGGVKPQHF	TGTGCCAGCAGTGAAGGGCAGGGAGGGGTGAAGCCCCAGCATTTT
TRBD1	.	TRBJ1-1	13	TRBV2	CASSERWDREAFF	TGTGCCAGCAGTGAAAGGTGGGACAGGGAAGCTTTCTTT
.	many	TRBJ2-3	14	TRBV4-1	CASSRDHNTDTQYF	TGCGCCAGCAGCAGGGACCACAACACAGATACGCAGTATTTT
TRBD2	many	TRBJ2-3	15	TRBV30	CARSRGGGPTDTQYF	TGTGCCCGAAGTAGGGGCGGGGGACCCACAGATACGCAGTATTTT
TRBD2	.	TRBJ2-5	14	TRBV7-2	CASSLPGGPGTQYF	TGTGCCAGCAGCTTACCGGGGGGGCCCGGGACCCAGTACTTC
.	many	TRBJ1-5	15	TRBV4-1	CASSQSSGTTQPQHF	TGCGCCAGCAGCCAATCGTCCGGGACGACTCAGCCCCAGCATTTT
.	many	TRBJ2-7	13	TRBV7-2	CASSDRREREQYF	TGTGCCAGCAGCGACCGGAGGGAGCGCGAGCAGTACTTC
.	many	TRBJ2-7	14	TRBV2	CASSERRAGPEQYF	TGTGCCAGCAGTGAACGTAGGGCTGGTCCCGAGCAGTACTTC
.	many	TRBJ1-2	14	TRBV14	CASSQDTGGPGYTF	TGTGCCAGCAGCCAAGACACTGGCGGGCCTGGCTACACCTTC
.	.	TRBJ1-1	14	TRBV4-3	CASSRVEQGNEAFF	TGCGCCAGCAGCCGAGTTGAACAGGGTAATGAAGCTTTCTTT
.	few	TRBJ2-7	15	TRBV9	CASSVGVGRVYEQYF	TGTGCCAGCAGCGTAGGTGTAGGGAGAGTTTACGAGCAGTACTTC
TRBD2	many	TRBJ2-1	16	TRBV5-6	CASSLTWRGGRDEQFF	TGTGCCAGCAGCTTAACTTGGCGGGGGGGCCGTGATGAGCAGTTCTTC